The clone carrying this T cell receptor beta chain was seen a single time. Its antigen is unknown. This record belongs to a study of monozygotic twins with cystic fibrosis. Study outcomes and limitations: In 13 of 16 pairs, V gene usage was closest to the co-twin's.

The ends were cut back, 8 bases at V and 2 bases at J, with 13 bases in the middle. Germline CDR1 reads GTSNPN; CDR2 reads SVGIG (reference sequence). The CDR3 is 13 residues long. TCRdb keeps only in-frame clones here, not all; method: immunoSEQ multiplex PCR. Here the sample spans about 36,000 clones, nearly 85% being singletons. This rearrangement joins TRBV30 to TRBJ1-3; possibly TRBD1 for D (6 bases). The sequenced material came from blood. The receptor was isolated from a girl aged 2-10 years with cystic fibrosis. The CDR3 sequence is CASPRDTGNTIYF. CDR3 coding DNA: TGTGCCAGCCCCCGGGACACTGGAAACACCATATATTTT.